The rows below give T cell receptor beta chains drawn from one sample of a study of CD8 T cells in ankylosing spondylitis. TCRdb reanalysed the 5' RACE reads using MiXCR and keeps one entry per CDR3 protein. This sample has roughly 260,000 distinct CDR3 sequences, with around 20% found just once. Sequenced sample: blood, either unsorted or a sorted T cell fraction (not recorded which). All receptors come from a male donor with ankylosing spondylitis or in good health (not recorded which). CDR3s include the opening cysteine and the closing phenylalanine or tryptophan. The D gene is left open where the match is weak. The size of a clone is reported for some rows only, either as once, few or many, or as a class for expanded clones.

-	TRBD2	TRBV9	TRBJ2-3	CASSEGSGGTSTDTQYF	TGTGCCAGCAGCGAGGGTAGCGGGGGGACTAGCACAGATACGCAGTATTTT
few	-	TRBV12-3/TRBV12-4	TRBJ1-5	CASLGFNSNQPQHF	TGTGCCAGCTTGGGCTTCAATAGCAATCAGCCCCAGCATTTT
few	-	TRBV5-1	TRBJ2-1	CASSLVAEGGEQFF	TGCGCCAGCAGCTTGGTGGCCGAGGGGGGAGAGCAGTTCTTC
-	-	TRBV2	TRBJ2-2	CASSEAWVGRATGELFF	TGTGCCAGCAGTGAAGCTTGGGTGGGCAGGGCAACCGGGGAGCTGTTTTTT
few	-	TRBV6-5	TRBJ1-1	CASSSPSGQMNTEAFF	TGTGCCAGCAGTTCCCCCTCGGGGCAGATGAACACTGAAGCTTTCTTT
few	-	TRBV5-1	TRBJ1-5	CASSLGGLDNQPQHF	TGCGCCAGCAGCTTGGGGGGGCTGGACAATCAGCCCCAGCATTTT
-	-	TRBV6-1	TRBJ1-5	CASRPSFSNQPQHF	TGTGCCAGCCGTCCCTCCTTTAGCAATCAGCCCCAGCATTTT
-	-	TRBV20-1	TRBJ2-3	CSASWGETQYF	TGCAGTGCTAGTTGGGGAGAGACGCAGTATTTT
-	-	TRBV3-1	TRBJ1-3	CASSQASLGTIYF	TGTGCCAGCAGCCAAGCCAGCTTGGGCACCATATATTTT
-	-	TRBV9	TRBJ1-2	CASSVGSHYGYTF	TGTGCCAGCAGCGTAGGGTCTCACTATGGCTACACCTTC
-	-	TRBV3-1	TRBJ2-5	CASSQFLGLVQYF	TGTGCCAGCAGCCAATTTCTGGGATTGGTCCAGTACTTC
-	TRBD1	TRBV29-1	TRBJ1-1	CSVTRQGGGNTEAFF	TGCAGCGTTACCCGTCAGGGGGGCGGGAACACTGAAGCTTTCTTT
-	-	TRBV10-3	TRBJ2-1	CAIKGGGSSYNEQFF	TGTGCCATCAAAGGCGGGGGCAGCTCCTACAATGAGCAGTTCTTC
-	-	TRBV20-1	TRBJ2-2	CSAREGVGYGELFF	TGCAGTGCTAGAGAGGGGGTTGGGTACGGGGAGCTGTTTTTT
few	-	TRBV5-1	TRBJ2-3	CASQREGSTDTQYF	TGCGCCAGCCAACGAGAGGGGAGCACAGATACGCAGTATTTT
-	TRBD2	TRBV3-1	TRBJ2-3	CASRDHGTSGAGRQYF	TGTGCCAGCAGAGACCACGGGACTAGCGGGGCCGGTAGGCAGTATTTT
-	-	TRBV20-1	TRBJ2-4	CSVQGGAKNIQYF	TGCAGTGTCCAGGGGGGGGCCAAAAACATTCAGTACTTC
few	-	TRBV12-3/TRBV12-4	TRBJ1-1	CASRHRIGDTEAFF	TGTGCCAGCAGGCATAGGATAGGAGACACTGAAGCTTTCTTT
once	-	TRBV6-2/TRBV6-3	TRBJ1-1	CASTHSRAYEAFF	TGTGCCAGCACCCATTCCAGGGCGTATGAAGCTTTCTTT
few	-	TRBV3-1	TRBJ2-5	CASSHPMRQQETQYF	TGTGCCAGCAGCCATCCCATGAGACAGCAAGAGACCCAGTACTTC
few	-	TRBV20-1	TRBJ2-3	CSAFPHPDRAPLPLASDTQYF	TGCAGTGCTTTCCCTCATCCTGACAGAGCGCCACTGCCCTTAGCTTCGGATACGCAGTATTTT
-	-	TRBV5-4	TRBJ2-3	CASSSWGGDTQYF	TGTGCCAGCAGCTCCTGGGGCGGAGATACGCAGTATTTT
-	-	TRBV28	TRBJ2-5	CASSSSTGQSETQYF	TGTGCCAGCAGTTCGTCTACAGGGCAATCGGAGACCCAGTACTTC
many	-	TRBV29-1	TRBJ2-5	CSVEDFGKTQYF	TGCAGCGTTGAAGATTTTGGGAAGACCCAGTACTTC
-	-	TRBV29-1	TRBJ2-5	CSVQQGIRETQYF	TGCAGCGTCCAACAGGGAATCCGAGAGACCCAGTACTTC
-	-	TRBV15	TRBJ1-1	CATSSDTEAFF	TGTGCCACCAGCAGTGACACTGAAGCTTTCTTT
many	-	TRBV7-2	TRBJ2-2	CASSLAPLPSTGELFF	TGTGCCAGCAGCTTAGCTCCCCTCCCGTCCACCGGGGAGCTGTTTTTT
many	-	TRBV5-4	TRBJ1-2	CASSLRAIYGYTF	TGTGCCAGCAGCTTGAGGGCCATCTATGGCTACACCTTC
few	-	TRBV11-2	TRBJ2-3	CASRRAPAISEAQYF	TGTGCCAGCAGACGGGCCCCCGCGATTTCGGAAGCGCAGTATTTT
few	TRBD1	TRBV20-1	TRBJ1-2	CSARDRTGYYGYTF	TGCAGTGCTAGAGATAGGACAGGATACTATGGCTACACCTTC
-	-	TRBV6-5	TRBJ2-3	CASSYFGQGTDTQYF	TGTGCCAGCAGTTATTTTGGCCAGGGCACAGATACGCAGTATTTT
many	TRBD2	TRBV10-3	TRBJ2-3	CAISLAGASTDTQYF	TGTGCCATCAGCCTAGCGGGCGCCAGCACAGATACGCAGTATTTT
-	TRBD2	TRBV20-1	TRBJ2-5	CSARVAGEETQYF	TGCAGTGCTAGGGTAGCGGGGGAAGAGACCCAGTACTTC
many	-	TRBV6-1	TRBJ1-6	CASSMQGTNNSPLHF	TGTGCCAGCAGTATGCAGGGCACCAATAATTCACCCCTCCACTTT
once	-	TRBV5-1	TRBJ2-3	CASSEGGPSDTQYF	TGCGCCAGCAGTGAGGGGGGGCCCTCAGATACGCAGTATTTT
few	-	TRBV5-1	TRBJ2-1	CASSSSSQLYNEQFF	TGCGCCAGCAGCAGCAGCAGCCAGCTCTACAATGAGCAGTTCTTC
few	-	TRBV27	TRBJ2-2	CASKVAGPGELFF	TGTGCCAGCAAGGTGGCGGGTCCCGGGGAGCTGTTTTTT
few	-	TRBV6-1	TRBJ1-5	CASSDRTSSNQPQHF	TGTGCCAGCAGTGACCGGACTTCGAGCAATCAGCCCCAGCATTTT
-	-	TRBV20-1	TRBJ1-4	CSASWGKGEKLFF	TGCAGTGCTAGTTGGGGAAAGGGGGAAAAACTGTTTTTT
few	-	TRBV24-1	TRBJ2-6	CATSDFGQSGANVLTF	TGTGCCACCAGTGATTTCGGGCAGTCAGGGGCCAACGTCCTGACTTTC
few	TRBD1	TRBV12-3/TRBV12-4	TRBJ2-1	CASRGQTFINEQFF	TGTGCCAGCAGGGGACAGACCTTTATAAATGAGCAGTTCTTC
few	TRBD2	TRBV20-1	TRBJ2-5	CSASWREEEETQYF	TGCAGTGCTAGCTGGCGGGAGGAAGAAGAGACCCAGTACTTC
-	-	TRBV12-3/TRBV12-4	TRBJ1-2	CASSHRAGYTF	TGTGCCAGCAGTCACAGGGCGGGCTACACCTTC